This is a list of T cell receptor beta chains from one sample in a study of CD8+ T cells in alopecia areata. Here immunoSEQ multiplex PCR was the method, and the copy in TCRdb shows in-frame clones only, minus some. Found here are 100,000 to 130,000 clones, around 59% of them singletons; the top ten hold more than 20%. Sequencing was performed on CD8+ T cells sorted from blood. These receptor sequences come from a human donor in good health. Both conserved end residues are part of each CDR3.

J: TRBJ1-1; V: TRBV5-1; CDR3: CASSLGTGITEAFF
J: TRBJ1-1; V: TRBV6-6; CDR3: CASNPIGEGSEAFF
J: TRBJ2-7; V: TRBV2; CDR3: CASSVQGAYYEQYF
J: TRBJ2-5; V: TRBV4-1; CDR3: CASSQEGSRETQYF
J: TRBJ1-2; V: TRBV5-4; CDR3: CASSLGRIGGYTF
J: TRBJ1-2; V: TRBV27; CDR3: CASTSGQGSNYGYTF
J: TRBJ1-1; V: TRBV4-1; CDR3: CASSQDLSPNTEAFF
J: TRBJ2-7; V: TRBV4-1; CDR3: CASSQWALDEQYF
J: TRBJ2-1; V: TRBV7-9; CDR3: CASSLGVGSYNEQFF
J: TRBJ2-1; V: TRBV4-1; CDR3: CASSQGRWSGSYNEQFF
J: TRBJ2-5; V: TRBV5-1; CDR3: CASSFPNTGTGGAPWETQYF
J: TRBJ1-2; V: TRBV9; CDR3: CASSAKSVGRAYGYTF
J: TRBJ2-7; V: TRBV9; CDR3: CASSFGGRQYF
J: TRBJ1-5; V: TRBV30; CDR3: CAWSVLGQGQPQHF
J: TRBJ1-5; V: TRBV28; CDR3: CASSSGDGQPQHF
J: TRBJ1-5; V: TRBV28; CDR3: CASIGDRIFNQPQHF
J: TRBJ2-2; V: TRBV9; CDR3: CASSDLVAGASTGELFF
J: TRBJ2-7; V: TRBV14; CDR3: CASSQGWGTGGDEQYF
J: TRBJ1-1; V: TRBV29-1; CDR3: CSVVWSTEAFF
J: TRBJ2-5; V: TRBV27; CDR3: CASSGDSGGRETQYF
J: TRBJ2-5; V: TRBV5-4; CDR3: CASSLGGIQETQYF
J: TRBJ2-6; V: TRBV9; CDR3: CASSVETPGGAGANVLTF
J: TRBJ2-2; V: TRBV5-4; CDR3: CASSLGFGTGELFF
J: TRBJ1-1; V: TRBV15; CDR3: CATGGQGAYTEAFF
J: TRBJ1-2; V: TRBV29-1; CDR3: CSVWAEDGYTF
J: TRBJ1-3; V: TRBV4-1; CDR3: CASSQPDRLSGNTIYF
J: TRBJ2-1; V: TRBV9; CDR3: CASSEVVAGGYNEQFF
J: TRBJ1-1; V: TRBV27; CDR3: CASSPRRRNTEAFF
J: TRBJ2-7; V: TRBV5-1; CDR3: CASSLGVGSSYEQYF
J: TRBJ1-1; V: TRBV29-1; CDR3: CSAPGVGRTGYTEAFF
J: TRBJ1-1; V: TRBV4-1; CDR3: CASSQVQGRQENTEAFF
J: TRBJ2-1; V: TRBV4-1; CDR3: CASCCAWGPNNEQFF
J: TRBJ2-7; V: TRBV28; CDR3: CASSPAPDSEQYF
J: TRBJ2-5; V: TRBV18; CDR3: CASSSLAGETQYF